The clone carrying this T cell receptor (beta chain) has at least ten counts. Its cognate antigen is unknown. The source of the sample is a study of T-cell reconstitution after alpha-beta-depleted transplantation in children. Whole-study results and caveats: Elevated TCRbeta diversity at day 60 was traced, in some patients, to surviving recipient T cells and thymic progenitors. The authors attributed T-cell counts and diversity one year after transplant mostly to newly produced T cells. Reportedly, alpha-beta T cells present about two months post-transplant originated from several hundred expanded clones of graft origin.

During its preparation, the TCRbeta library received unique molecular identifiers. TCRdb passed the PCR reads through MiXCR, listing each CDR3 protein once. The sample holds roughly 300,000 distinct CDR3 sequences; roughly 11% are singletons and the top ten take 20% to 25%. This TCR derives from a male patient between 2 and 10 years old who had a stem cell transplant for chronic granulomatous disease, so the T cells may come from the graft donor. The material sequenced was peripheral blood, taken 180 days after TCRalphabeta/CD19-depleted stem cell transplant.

DNA for the CDR3: TGCAGTGCTAGACTAGCGGACATCGACGAGCAGTACTTC. Translating gives CSARLADIDEQYF. The V gene is TRBV20-1, the J gene TRBJ2-7; 7 bases fit TRBD2. Trimming cost V 2 bases and J 5 bases; bases outside gene matches: 6. CDR1 and CDR2 from the germline V gene are DFQATT and SNEGSKA (reference sequence). This CDR3 has 13 amino acids.